This TCR beta chain was recovered during a study of coeliac disease (dated 2022 in TCRdb). For the study in its entirety: Coeliac patients were categorised as having newly diagnosed active disease, refractory coeliac disease type I, or disease controlled by a gluten-free diet. Because high-resolution HLA typing was not available, biased TRBV7-2 usage was queried as a proof of principle. The study applied next-generation sequencing of rearranged TRB and TRG CDR3 regions to small intestinal lymphocyte fractions from coeliac and non-coeliac patients. The study set out to describe the TR repertoires of small intestinal T cells in active coeliac disease, refractory type I coeliac disease, and coeliac disease treated with a gluten-free diet. A total of about 30 patients were included in the full study, of whom some 22 had serologically confirmed coeliac disease and 8 were controls with non-small intestinal disorders. TRB sequencing worked for samples from roughly 30 subjects, and these included around 24 paired bulk unsorted intraepithelial and lamina propria cell samples.

Cells were frozen in aliquots of 500,000 in DMSO/FBS in liquid nitrogen, and a single aliquot from each fraction was used for sequencing. Every one of the 30 patients in the study had endoscopy and a small intestinal biopsy. Lamina propria cells were released by collagenase digestion of the biopsy tissue left over after intraepithelial cell isolation. Genomic DNA was extracted from frozen unsorted cell fractions with the Qiagen DNeasy blood extraction kit. Library construction relied on the immunoSEQ multiplex PCR assay. Using reverse primers that targeted J gene segments together with forward primers that targeted V gene segments, the TR loci were amplified in a multiplexed PCR. The Illumina HiSeq System was used to sequence the amplified CDR3 regions. The paper's processing steps were these. To strip out PCR and sequencing errors and collapse the data into unique sequences, a nearest-neighbour algorithm merged closely related reads. Each repertoire was summarised by clonality and by T cell density, with T cell density defined as TR molecules per amount of genomic DNA input. CDR3 amino acid sequences present in at least 80% of unsorted samples were defined as public TRs and were then tested for differential abundance between coeliac and control samples. Each lamina propria sample was queried against a list of some 220 published gliadin-specific TRB sequences. Disease-group differences in clonality and density were tested with Kruskal-Wallis tests followed by Dunn post-tests. Drawn from immuneACCESS, this table holds only the in-frame rearrangements with V and J called that TCRdb kept. Clones are partly lost; checked studies trace under half to an unresolved V gene and leave the rest unexplained. The D gene and trimming were derived from the DNA, and the V and J assignments and clone size from that table. The sample includes under 3,000 clones, with more than 55% observed a single time. The ten largest clones capture about 14% of the sample.

V is cut back by 3 bases and J by 8 bases, with 2 bases in the junction unmatched. The CDR3 has 14 amino acids, counting the end cysteine and phenylalanine. The DNA shown is the 42-base CDR3, in frame from base 1. CDR1 and CDR2 (LNHNV, YYDKDF) derive from the germline V gene (reference sequence). To note about this clone: Its antigen remains unidentified. No base quality values were provided; no much bigger clone lies one nucleotide off.

Broader findings and caveats from the paper: For the most part, TRB repertoires were private, with most amino acid sequences found in only one sample, and V-gene usage showed no significant difference across disease groups. Published gliadin-specific TRB sequences turned up in about 55% of the 18 coeliac lamina propria samples, compared with only 1 of 6 controls. TRB and TRG repertoires of active coeliac intraepithelial and lamina propria samples showed lower clonality than controls, suggesting recruitment of diverse T cells. High-purity fractions were not obtained when intraepithelial cells were separated from lamina propria cells, so cross-contamination between compartments was possible. The authors judged the approach to be unsuitable for unbiased detection of gliadin-specific T cells, because gliadin-specific T cells are scarce and rarely shared between patients.

The clonotype comes from a woman between 65 and 79 years old with celiac disease on a gluten-free diet. The chain employs TRBV15 and TRBJ1-4; TRBD1 agrees with 11 junctional bases. The sequenced sample was lamina propria lymphocytes from the gut. Taken with the paper, the label for cell subset or site translates to: lamina propria cell (LPC) fraction of small intestinal biopsy. The nucleotide sequence is given as TGTGCCACCAGCAGGGACAGGGGGCAAGAAAAACTGTTTTTT. Its coded protein is CATSRDRGQEKLFF.